Below, one T cell receptor beta chain is given with its context. No antigen is known for it. Nothing much larger sits one base from this clone, and base qualities are not available. This specimen comes from a study of cytomegalovirus exposure and HLA in healthy donors (dated by TCRdb to between 2016 and 2019). Regarding the research as a whole: An earlier analysis of roughly 570 of the donors reported about 300 Gb of sequence data and some 110 million unique TCR beta sequences obtained from approximately 180 million T cells. Around 320 gigabases of sequencing data and 70 million to 100 million unique TCR sequences were included in an early release covering over 600 HLA-typed donors. Of the roughly 400 genotyped donors, 81% were placed in the genetic ancestry cluster associated with self-reported Caucasian donors. The study aimed to test whether cataloging public T cell receptors could reveal signatures of past pathogen exposure. The T cell repertoires of 700 or so subjects were profiled by immunosequencing and related to cytomegalovirus serostatus. In addition to the first cohort of about 650 subjects, a separate validation cohort of 130 or so different subjects was used. The study combined high-throughput TCR immunosequencing, statistical association of individual TCRs with disease status, and machine learning to predict cytomegalovirus infection status. To study patterns of TCR occurrence, a later analysis re-analyzed previously published TCR beta repertoires from around 660 donors and added high-resolution HLA genotyping. The later analysis used no new phenotypic data to find candidate immune exposures, relying instead on TCR beta sequences and their occurrence across donors. In an earlier analysis of roughly 540 of the donors, high-throughput TCR beta sequencing was used to judge whether each TCR beta V gene segment behaved as functional or pseudogenic. Donor age, sex, ethnicity and CMV serostatus were compiled together with the repertoire data. A later genetic analysis took genome-wide SNP genotypes for about 65% of the 666 donors and used that subset as a discovery cohort. Every discovery cohort repertoire had been produced on one sequencing platform. Both class I and class II loci were covered by HLA typing, at four-digit resolution. The number of typed donors differed by locus: about 620-630 for A, B, C, DRB1 and DQB1; approximately 540 for DQA1; about 600 for DPA1; and 400 to 480 for DPB1. Several DR-DQ haplotypes were handled as single units for association and clustering because linkage in the cohort was strong. Among around 400 genotyped donors of the cohort, an average of around 240,000 unique TCR beta nucleotide sequences were sequenced per donor, roughly 20% of them non-productive. Broader findings and caveats from the paper: In an earlier analysis of some 540 of the donors, most TCR beta V segments appeared in productive rearrangements about 87% or about 30% of the time, broadly matching IMGT annotations. Roughly uniform sequencing depth across donors was assumed in presence/absence analyses, although this assumption may not hold. The sequencing pipeline was judged likely to have produced a cluster of highly shared sequence variants as a technical artifact. For the cohort, immune exposure information was limited to CMV serostatus. Correlated functional status among segregating V segments might reflect linkage disequilibrium, but an unknown experimental factor could not be ruled out. The earlier analysis of approximately 540 of the donors excluded fewer than 20 rarely observed V segments, including chromosome 9 orphons, because counts were too low. At a false discovery rate of 0.05, a later analysis linked roughly 17,000 TCR beta sequences to specific HLA alleles. In a later analysis, HLA-associated TCR beta chains showed more clonal expansion and lower generation probabilities than non-associated chains that were equally common. Most TCR sequences were seen in very few donors, while some public TCRs were found in many individuals. In a later genetic analysis, fewer N-insertions in productive TCRs were reported among donors in an Asian-associated ancestry cluster than the roughly 700-donor mean. The 87-base-pair reads could not distinguish some IMGT-functional V segments, including TRBV6-2 and TRBV6-3, so those segments were excluded. In a later genetic analysis, a missense DCLRE1C variant was associated with V-gene and J-gene trimming of TCR beta chains, and the association was replicated in an independent cohort. Cytomegalovirus status was reported to be diagnosed by the classifier with high specificity and sensitivity in both the original and validation cohorts. Because HLA typing was missing for some donors at each locus, association tests included only the typed subset. In a later analysis, the rate of TCR association differed among HLA loci, with DRB1 alleles having the most associated TCRs and HLA-C alleles having the fewest. A further reported finding was that TCR beta sequences accurately predicted the HLA-A and HLA-B alleles for most subjects in the first cohort. The study gave a list of some 150 TCR beta chains associated with cytomegalovirus. When HLA alleles, especially DR and DQ, strongly co-occurred, attributing TCR associations to individual alleles was difficult. A few of the identified cytomegalovirus-associated TCR beta chains were confirmed in vitro to be specific for cytomegalovirus antigens. The authors suggested that the approach could potentially be extended to other disease states and immunological phenotypes. The cohort was sequenced for TCR beta chains only, and without alpha or paired-chain data the features that could be detected were limited. A later analysis reported that several top co-occurrence clusters appeared linked to parvovirus B19, influenza, CMV and Epstein-Barr virus. In a later analysis, most CMV-associated TCR beta chains were found to appear HLA-restricted, with HLA associations seemingly driven largely by CMV exposure.

The method was the immunoSEQ multiplex PCR assay. A mixture of 60 forward primers for TCR Vbeta segments and 13 reverse primers for TCR Jbeta segments was used in the multiplex PCR. The CDR3 region of rearranged TCR beta genes was amplified from genomic DNA with a multiplex PCR assay. The amplified TCR beta libraries were sequenced on the Illumina HiSeq System as 87-base-pair reads. In the authors' own workflow: A later analysis tallied about 77 million unique TCR beta chains across the 550 to 850 repertoires, and around 12 million of those chains were shared by two or more donors. To remove PCR and sequencing errors, raw reads were error-corrected and collapsed into unique sequences using a nearest-neighbor algorithm that merged closely related sequences. CDR3 sequences were aligned to IMGT reference sequences to assign V, D and J gene segments. Each retained sequence needed at least a six-nucleotide match to both a V gene segment and a J gene segment. Rearrangements were called productive when the CDR3 lacked stop codons and stayed in frame with V and J; all others were non-productive. CDR3 was defined by IMGT convention, running from the second conserved V-encoded cysteine to the conserved J-encoded phenylalanine. Sequences without an unambiguous match to a single V gene segment were excluded from the earlier analysis of about 600 of the donors. In an earlier analysis of 587 of the donors, V segments were called functional above 56.7% productive rearrangements and were called segregating when the between-donor standard deviation exceeded 5%. A statistical classification framework was built for diagnosing cytomegalovirus status from the catalog of TCR beta chain sequences. In a later analysis, V and J genes were assigned by comparing TCR nucleotide sequences against IMGT/GENE-DB human TR gene sequences. Using the TCRdist pipeline, a later analysis assigned CDR3 sequences along with most-parsimonious VDJ recombination scenarios. In a later analysis, every TCR beta chain was defined by the combination of its CDR3 amino acid sequence and its V-gene family, and reads without a unique V-gene family were dropped. As a way to deal with suspected cross-contamination and a sequencing artifact, a later analysis dropped approximately 570 nucleotide sequences that were highly shared and had low generation probability. In a later analysis, a clonal expansion index was calculated for each public chain from normalized within-repertoire ranks of inferred template counts. A later analysis computed generation probabilities with a VDJ recombination model fitted to out-of-frame rearrangements, and checked the results against IGoR. In a later analysis, TCR-TCR, TCR-HLA and TCR-CMV co-occurrence was scored with hypergeometric tests, and a repertoire-size bias correction was applied to TCR pairs. To estimate false discovery rates, a later analysis permuted the HLA or CMV assignments 20 times. In a later analysis, co-occurring TCRs were grouped using DBSCAN, and TCRdist sequence similarity was added for clustering within HLA-allele-positive subsets. For co-occurrence clustering, repertoires with fewer than 30,000 or more than 120,000 public chains were excluded, along with about five repertoires with anomalous nucleotide sharing. This immuneACCESS table, as held by TCRdb, lists in-frame sequences with V and J called but not all clones. Of the missing ones, under half trace to an unresolved V gene in checked studies; the others have no known cause. That table is the source of V, J and clone size, and D and trimming were worked out from the DNA. The sample records fewer than 80,000 clones, 65% to 80% of which are singletons. The ten largest clones add up to around 5% of the sample.

The cohort comprised around 700 healthy bone marrow donors. All cohort members were sampled while nominally healthy, although unrecorded immune exposures were likely present. The donor was CMV seronegative and was included in the group of hundreds of seronegative cohort members. A peripheral blood sample was collected from each donor, and TCR beta sequencing was performed on peripheral blood mononuclear cells. Genomic DNA extraction from the blood cell samples was performed with the Qiagen DNeasy Blood Extraction Kit. The CDR3 sequence holds 16 residues, the cysteine and phenylalanine included. Only the CDR3 portion is preserved as DNA: 48 bases, with reading frame beginning at the first base.

Sequencing was done on a sample of PBMCs. The clonotype was recovered from a woman under 40 in good health and CMV-seronegative. The chain is made from TRBV21-1 and TRBJ2-3; the DNA was not used to check the table's D call, TRBD2. TRBV21-1 is an annotated pseudogene. DNA sequence: TGTGCCAGCAGCAAAACGGTGCTGTGGTTCACAGATACGCAGTATTTT. This is translated as CASSKTVLWFTDTQYF.